The sequence of this T cell receptor (beta chain) was determined in a study of cytomegalovirus exposure and HLA in healthy donors. Profiled with immunoSEQ multiplex PCR; TCRdb holds only in-frame clones, not every one. The data hold roughly 76,000 clones, with approximately 93% observed a single time. Germline CDR1 KGHSH, CDR2 LQKENI. CDR3 length: 12 residues. V shed 6 bases, J shed 12 bases, and the junction held 3 bases outside the gene matches. As concerns this clone: Its antigen is undetermined.

General study points: Researchers reported that a few CMV-associated chains were confirmed in vitro as CMV antigen-specific. It was 150 to 200 TCR beta chains that were listed as cytomegalovirus-associated. According to reports, the classifier identified cytomegalovirus status with high specificity and sensitivity. Most TCR sequences showed up rarely, but some public TCRs showed up in many donors.

Sequences were obtained from PBMCs. The receptor comes from a man aged 18-30 years in good health and CMV-seropositive. The chain carries TRBV18 and TRBJ2-1; 12 bases fit TRBD2. The CDR3 region has the DNA TGTGCCAGCTCTCTGGGACTAGCGGGGCAGTTCTTC. It encodes CASSLGLAGQFF.